Included here is one T cell receptor (beta chain) sequence, with context. Its antigen is currently unknown. The ends lost 6 bases at V and 4 bases at J; junction bases unmatched: 9. The CDR3 spans 15 residues. Germline V gives CDR1 MNHNS, CDR2 SASEGT. One entry per CDR3 protein results from TCRdb running MiXCR on the RT-PCR reads. The data show roughly 180,000 distinct CDR3 sequences, with about 9.3% seen just once and around 9.9% held by the top ten. The sample originates from a study of response to subunit inactivated influenza vaccine. Findings and caveats of the study: The authors suggested that every seasonal influenza vaccination recruits few new T cells.

The source material was non-naive T cells sorted from PBMCs, sampled on the day of vaccination. J is TRBJ2-4 and V is TRBV6-1; 7 bases are a match to TRBD1. This clonotype was sampled from a man aged 50 to 59 who received an inactivated influenza vaccine. CDR3 nucleotide sequence: TGTGCCAGCAGCTCCAGGACAGGAACAAAAAACATTCAGTACTTC. It codes for CASSSRTGTKNIQYF.